This T cell receptor (beta chain) was identified during a study of a mutant IDH1 vaccine in newly diagnosed glioma. This CDR3 spans 14 amino acids. Trimming at V came to 4 bases and at J to 2 bases, leaving 6 bases not matched to a gene. Germline V gene data show CDR1 as SQVTM and CDR2 as ANQGSEA. Concerning this clone: Its antigen is currently unknown.

Time point meaning: week 35, safety follow-up. The study gave 300 ug of mutant IDH1 20-mer peptide per vaccine dose, with topical imiquimod. Vaccinations, eight in total, occurred in weeks 1, 3, 5, 7, 11, 15, 19, 23. Profiling relied on immunoSEQ multiplex PCR, and the TCRdb table lists in-frame clones only, not all of them. The sample yields 50,000 to 65,000 clones, roughly nine tenths seen once. This sequence originates from a man aged 35 to 55 with glioma. The input for sequencing was PBMCs, taken from a glioma patient whose treatment included an IDH1 peptide vaccine. The chain employs TRBV29-1 and TRBJ2-7; 9 nucleotides match TRBD2. Written as DNA, the CDR3 is TGCAGCGTTGTCCCCCTAGCGGGAACCTACGAGCAGTACTTC. This encodes CSVVPLAGTYEQYF.